This TCR beta chain comes out of a study of T cell changes during pregnancy in multiple sclerosis. CDR1 is SGHRS and CDR2 is YFSETQ in the germline V gene. Trimming shortened V by 8 bases and J by 1 base, and 12 bases separated the two germline ends. The CDR3 is made up of 13 amino acids. TCRdb's table, derived via immunoSEQ multiplex PCR, lists solely in-frame clones and lacks some. The sample lists tens of thousands of clones; about 91% were seen once. The rearrangement uses TRBV5-1 and TRBJ1-1; D is ambiguous. This sequence originates from a female donor with multiple sclerosis, enrolled in a pregnancy study. The sample consisted of peripheral blood, taken after pregnancy. The CDR3 nucleotides read TGCGCCAGTAACGGGGATAAGAACACTGAAGCTTTCTTT. It yields the protein CASNGDKNTEAFF. The full variable domain, in which reference TRBV5-1 and TRBJ1-1 provide the parts outside the CDR3, is KAGVTQTPRYLIKTRGQQVTLSCSPISGHRSVSWYQQTPGQGLQFLFEYFSETQRNKGNFPGRFSGRQFSNSRSEMNVSTLELGDSALYLCASNGDKNTEAFFGQGTRLTVV.